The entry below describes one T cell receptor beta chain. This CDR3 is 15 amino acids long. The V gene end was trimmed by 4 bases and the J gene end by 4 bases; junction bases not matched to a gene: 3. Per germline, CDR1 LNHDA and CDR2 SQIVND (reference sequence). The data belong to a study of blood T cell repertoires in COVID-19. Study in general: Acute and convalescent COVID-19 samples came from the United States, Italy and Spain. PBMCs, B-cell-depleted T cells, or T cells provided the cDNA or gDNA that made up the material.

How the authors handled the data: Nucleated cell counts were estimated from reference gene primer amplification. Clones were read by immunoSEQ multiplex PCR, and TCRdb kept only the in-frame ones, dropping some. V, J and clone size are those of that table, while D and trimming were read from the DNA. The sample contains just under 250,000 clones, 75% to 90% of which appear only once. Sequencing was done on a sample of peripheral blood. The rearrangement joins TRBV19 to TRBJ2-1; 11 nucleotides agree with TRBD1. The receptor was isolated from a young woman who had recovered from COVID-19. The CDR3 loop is CASSTDRGQYNEQFF. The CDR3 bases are TGTGCCAGTAGTACGGACAGGGGGCAATACAATGAGCAGTTCTTC. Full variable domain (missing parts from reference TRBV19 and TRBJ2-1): DGGITQSPKYLFRKEGQNVTLSCEQNLNHDAMYWYRQDPGQGLRLIYYSQIVNDFQKGDIAEGYSVSREKKESFPLTVTSAQKNPTAFYLCASSTDRGQYNEQFFGPGTRLTVL.